The following is a TCR beta chain sequence with its context. The antigen is not known. These data originate in a study of a mutant IDH1 vaccine in newly diagnosed glioma. Study details: Patients got radiotherapy, temozolomide, or both beforehand, and most got both.

Libraries were prepared by immunoSEQ multiplex PCR; TCRdb keeps only in-frame clonotypes and omits some of them. The table has about 72,000 clones, 84% seen once. The CDR3 consists of 17 residues. Trimming removed 4 bases from V and 0 bases from J, with 16 bases in between. Germline V gene lookup returns CDR1 SQVTM and CDR2 ANQGSEA. Time point denoted: week 23, last vaccination. With topical imiquimod, each dose of the vaccine consisted of 300 ug of mutant IDH1 20-mer peptide. This material consisted of PBMCs, taken from a glioma patient whose treatment included an IDH1 peptide vaccine. This receptor was identified in a man in his late teens or twenties with glioma. V gene TRBV29-1 combines with J gene TRBJ2-6; a possible D gene is TRBD1 (5 bases). CDR3 residues: CSVGVRDDSSGANVLTF. In nucleotides, the CDR3 is TGCAGCGTTGGGGTCAGGGATGATAGCTCTGGGGCCAACGTCCTGACTTTC.